The source of this T cell receptor beta chain is a study of CD8+ T cells in alopecia areata. Study background: Twice a day, 5 to 10 mg of oral tofacitinib was administered to treated patients. Tofacitinib continued for 6 to 18 months and was then withheld for 6 months. Study-wide findings and caveats: Clonality was higher in lesional than normal scalp, especially in alopecia totalis/universalis.

V was shortened by 5 bases and J by 7 bases, with 17 bases between the two germline ends. The CDR3 has 14 amino acids. Per the germline V gene, CDR1 is MNHEY and CDR2 is SVGAGI. From alopecia areata patients, lesional scalp punch biopsies and peripheral blood were collected. Of note for this clone: Its specificity is not known.

RNA extraction and reverse transcription yielded cDNA as sequencing template. Generated by immunoSEQ multiplex PCR, the TCRdb table keeps only in-frame clones and is missing some. The repertoire holds around 140,000 clones, with over 80% as singletons. Specimen: CD8+ T cells sorted from blood, collected at week 0. This rearrangement joins TRBV6-5 to TRBJ2-5; no reliable D call. This receptor was taken from a human donor with alopecia areata. The CDR3 sequence: CASSEGYQDATQYF. The CDR3 nucleotides are TGTGCCAGCAGTGAAGGTTATCAGGATGCGACCCAGTACTTC.